Listed here is a single T cell receptor (beta chain). This entry is derived from a study of OX40 agonist ivuxolimab in advanced cancers. Background on the study: Ivuxolimab, which patients received intravenously every 2 weeks, was dosed at 0.01 to 10 mg/kg.

Sequencing was performed with immunoSEQ multiplex PCR; in TCRdb, only in-frame clones are kept and a portion is missing. This sample has about 93,000 clones, with roughly 90% found just once. The CDR3 is 14 residues long. The junction had 9 bases not matched to a gene; V was cut back by 8 bases and J by 5 bases. The germline gives CDR1 SNHLY, CDR2 FYNNEI. This TCR derives from an adult with an advanced solid tumor such as melanoma, head and neck, liver or kidney cancer. This chain uses TRBV2 with TRBJ2-1, with 7 positions matching TRBD2. Material: CD4+ or CD8+ T cells sorted from blood, obtained in a trial of the OX40 agonist ivuxolimab. In nucleotides, the CDR3 is TGTGCCAGCGTTACCGGGACTACAGACAATGAGCAGTTCTTC. Protein sequence: CASVTGTTDNEQFF.